What follows are 27 T cell receptor beta chains derived from one specimen sequenced in a study of regulatory T cells in long-lasting Graves disease. iRepertoire HTBI primers and Arm-PCR of CDR3 regions built TCR beta libraries. Each CDR3 protein gets one entry after TCRdb re-called the multiplex PCR reads with MiXCR. This sample yields 300,000 to 400,000 distinct CDR3 sequences, of which approximately 16% are seen a single time; roughly 27% belongs to the top ten. Time point specified: newly diagnosed GD, antithyroid drugs for less than 3 months. RNA isolated from PBMCs was used to make the TCR library. The same data also went into a second study, on T cells in Graves' hyperthyroidism and ophthalmopathy.

The sequencing used peripheral blood mononuclear cells (PBMCs), collected at new diagnosis, from a patient treated with antithyroid drugs. Every receptor here comes from a man in his forties with Graves disease.

This clonotype occurred many times. The chain links TRBV5-1 to TRBJ2-3; TRBD2 agrees at 8 bases. The CDR3 runs 14 residues. V was clipped by 4 bases and J by 4 bases; unmatched bases: 5. Per germline, CDR1 SGHRS and CDR2 YFSETQ. In DNA form, the CDR3 reads TGCGCCAGCAGCATAGCGGGGAACGCAGATACGCAGTATTTT. Amino acids: CASSIAGNADTQYF.

Note on this clonotype: Given a much more abundant clone one base away, this may be a read error. The V call is TRBV18, the J call TRBJ2-1, with 7 positions matching TRBD2. The length of the CDR3 is 15 residues. Germline CDR1 KGHSH, CDR2 LQKENI. The CDR3 region is CVSSPPLAVYNEQFF. The CDR3 DNA reads TGTGTCAGCTCACCACCTCTAGCGGTCTACAATGAGCAGTTCTTC.

This chain joins TRBV12-3 or TRBV12-4 and TRBJ2-4, with 7 bases that match TRBD1. Germline trimming cut 6 bases from V and 0 bases from J; bases unmatched to any gene: 8. CDR3 length: 16 amino acids. The CDR3 bases are TGTGCCAGCAGCGACAGGGAAGCATTAGCCAAAAACATTCAGTACTTC. This encodes CASSDREALAKNIQYF.

This clonotype occurred once. The J gene is TRBJ2-3, the V gene TRBV19; D unclear. V gave up 5 bases and J gave up 1 base, with 7 bases separating them. CDR1 and CDR2 from the germline V gene are LNHDA and SQIVND (reference sequence). The CDR3 covers 13 residues. This chain's CDR3 is CASSRWGTDTQYF. CDR3 DNA sequence: TGTGCCAGTAGTCGATGGGGCACAGATACGCAGTATTTT.

This clonotype was seen ten or more times. The rearrangement links TRBV20-1 to TRBJ2-5; 13 bases map to TRBD2. The V gene end was trimmed by 6 bases and the J gene end by 0 bases; junction bases not matched to a gene: 13. The CDR3 loop spans 18 amino acids. CDR1 and CDR2 from the germline V gene are DFQATT and SNEGSKA (reference sequence). CDR3 coding DNA: TGCAGTGCCGCCGAGGGGACTAGCGGGGTCCACCACCAAGAGACCCAGTACTTC. Its translation is CSAAEGTSGVHHQETQYF.

This clonotype occurred a few times. The chain combines TRBV5-1 with TRBJ1-4; perhaps TRBD1 as D (5 bases). Germline V gene lookup returns CDR1 SGHRS and CDR2 YFSETQ. Trimming took off 6 bases at V and 1 base at J, with 13 bases between the two ends. The CDR3 loop spans 15 amino acids. This CDR3 is CASKERGGTNEKLFF. CDR3 DNA sequence: TGCGCCAGCAAGGAAAGGGGTGGAACTAATGAAAAACTGTTTTTT.

The rearrangement links TRBV6-4 to TRBJ2-2; the D gene is possibly TRBD1 (6 bases). Trimming took off 10 bases at V and 5 bases at J, with 11 bases between the two ends. Germline CDR1 and CDR2: MRHNA and SNTAGT. This CDR3 region has 12 residues. The CDR3 loop reads CATWDITGELFF. The CDR3 DNA reads TGTGCCACCTGGGACATTACCGGGGAGCTGTTTTTT.

This clonotype was picked up many times. V gene TRBV20-1 combines with J gene TRBJ2-2; D may be TRBD1 or TRBD2 (6 bases each). The CDR3 is 14 amino acids. From germline, CDR1 is DFQATT and CDR2 SNEGSKA (reference sequence). V lost 7 bases and J 1 base, leaving 13 bases between the germline ends. The CDR3 bases are TGCAGTGTTCAAGGGGGGAAGAACACCGGGGAGCTGTTTTTT. This encodes CSVQGGKNTGELFF.

At least ten counts were recorded for this clonotype. CDR3 region: CASSQLKGGGGTEAFF. The CDR3 DNA follows: TGTGCCAGCAGCCAGTTAAAAGGAGGGGGAGGAACTGAAGCTTTCTTT. The chain employs TRBV3-1 and TRBJ1-1; maybe TRBD1 (6 bases). Germline-derived CDR1 and CDR2 are LGHDT and YNNKEL (reference sequence). There are 16 residues in the CDR3. Trimming removed 3 bases from V and 5 bases from J, with 19 bases in between.

Many counts were recorded for this clonotype. The chain joins TRBV25-1 to TRBJ2-5, with TRBD2 as a possible D gene (5 bases). Germline CDR1 is MGHDK and CDR2 is SYGVNS. This CDR3 spans 13 amino acids. V dropped 5 bases and J dropped 4 bases, with 11 bases sitting between them. CDR3 DNA sequence: TGTGCCAGCAGTTCGGCAGGAGGAGAGACCCAGTACTTC. The encoded protein is CASSSAGGETQYF.

This clonotype came up a few times. The J gene is TRBJ2-1, the V gene TRBV20-1, with 14 bases identical to TRBD2. The germline V gene encodes CDR1 DFQATT and CDR2 SNEGSKA (reference sequence). This CDR3 has 14 amino acids. The V gene end was trimmed by 2 bases and the J gene end by 9 bases; junction bases not matched to a gene: 3. The CDR3, as DNA: TGCAGTGCTAGAACCGGACTAGCGGGGGGTGAGCAGTTCTTC. Its protein product is CSARTGLAGGEQFF.

The genes are TRBV5-1 and TRBJ2-3; TRBD2 might be the D (7 bases). There are 15 residues in the CDR3. V lost 4 bases and J lost 3, with 15 bases in between. The germline CDR1 and CDR2 sequences are SGHRS and YFSETQ. For the CDR3, the DNA is TGCGCCAGCAGCATGGTCGGGGGGCTGACAGATACGCAGTATTTT. Its protein is CASSMVGGLTDTQYF.

This clonotype appeared many times. V gene TRBV2 combines with J gene TRBJ2-3; D gene ambiguous. CDR1 SNHLY and CDR2 FYNNEI come from the germline V gene. CDR3 length: 13 residues. V dropped 2 bases and J dropped 6 bases, with 9 bases sitting between them. CDR3 in DNA: TGTGCCAGCAGTGAAAATCCGATGGATACGCAGTATTTT. Protein: CASSENPMDTQYF. Filled out from reference TRBV2 and TRBJ2-3, the complete variable domain reads EPEVTQTPSHQVTQMGQEVILRCVPISNHLYFYWYRQILGQKVEFLVSFYNNEISEKSEIFDDQFSVERPDGSNFTLKIRSTKLEDSAMYFCASSENPMDTQYFGPGTRLTVL.

The J gene is TRBJ1-1, the V gene TRBV30; unclear D gene. V was pared by 4 bases and J by 6 bases, with 9 bases between. This CDR3 is built from 11 residues. The germline CDR1 and CDR2 sequences are GTSNPN and SVGIG (reference sequence). The CDR3: CAWTGFAEAFF. CDR3 DNA: TGTGCCTGGACAGGTTTCGCTGAAGCTTTCTTT.

In this sample, this clonotype turned up a few times. The genes are TRBV20-1 and TRBJ2-5; 13 nucleotides agree with TRBD2. Looked up from germline, CDR1 is DFQATT and CDR2 is SNEGSKA (reference sequence). J gave up 1 base and V 5 bases, and 10 bases lay outside the gene matches. This CDR3 has 17 amino acids. The CDR3 here is CSAYRLAGGHSQETQYF. Here the CDR3 DNA reads TGCAGTGCTTACCGACTAGCGGGGGGCCATTCCCAAGAGACCCAGTACTTC.

This chain uses TRBV28 with TRBJ2-1, with D possibly TRBD1 on 6 matching bases. The CDR3 extends over 16 amino acids. Germline CDR1 is MDHEN and CDR2 is SYDVKM. Trimming cost V 5 bases and J 3 bases, with 17 bases left between them. The CDR3 reads CASSPEGGASYNEQFF. The CDR3 nucleotides read TGTGCCAGCAGTCCCGAAGGGGGAGCCAGCTACAATGAGCAGTTCTTC. Filled out from reference TRBV28 and TRBJ2-1, the complete variable domain reads DVKVTQSSRYLVKRTGEKVFLECVQDMDHENMFWYRQDPGLGLRLIYFSYDVKMKEKGDIPEGYSVSREKKERFSLILESASTNQTSMYLCASSPEGGASYNEQFFGPGTRLTVL.

This clonotype was counted only a few times. The chain combines TRBV19 with TRBJ2-1; TRBD2 might be the D (6 bases). In germline, CDR1 is LNHDA, CDR2 SQIVND (reference sequence). The V end lost 6 bases, the J end lost 3 bases, and 18 bases lay between the germline ends. The CDR3 spans 16 residues. Here the CDR3 DNA reads TGTGCCAGTAGATTACTATCGGGGGATATCTACAATGAGCAGTTCTTC. It codes for CASRLLSGDIYNEQFF.

The chain couples TRBV14 to TRBJ1-1; no clear D gene. Looked up from germline, CDR1 is SGHDN and CDR2 is FVKESK. Trimming took off 1 base at V and 7 bases at J, with 7 bases between the two ends. The CDR3 is 12 amino acids. The CDR3 bases are TGTGCCAGCAGCCAAGTGTCTTTTGAAGCTTTCTTT. It is translated as CASSQVSFEAFF.

This clonotype was detected ten times or more. The chain couples TRBV28 to TRBJ2-7; tentative D call: TRBD2 (5 bases). Per the germline V gene, CDR1 is MDHEN and CDR2 is SYDVKM. The CDR3 totals 12 residues. V dropped 6 bases and J dropped 3 bases, with 9 bases sitting between them. CDR3 nucleotides: TGTGCCAGCAGAGGAGGCTACTACGAGCAGTACTTC. Its translation is CASRGGYYEQYF.

This clonotype has a handful of counts. One end of the junction varies from germline; a read error may be responsible. V gene TRBV27 combines with J gene TRBJ2-5; D could derive from TRBD1 or TRBD2 (6 bases each). The CDR3 is 15 amino acids. Germline CDR1 MNHEY, CDR2 SMNVEV (reference sequence). CDR3 residues: CASSLPGAGQEAQYF. For the CDR3, the DNA is TGTGCCAGCAGTTTACCGGGGGCGGGCCAAGAGGCCCAGTACTTC.

The chain joins TRBV27 to TRBJ1-1; D gene unclear. Germline V CDR1 and CDR2: MNHEY, SMNVEV (reference sequence). The length of the CDR3 is 14 residues. Trimming took 8 bases from V and 1 from J, leaving 14 bases between them. The CDR3 nucleotides read TGTGCCAGCCTTGCCCACCGGCAGAACACTGAAGCTTTCTTT. Amino acids: CASLAHRQNTEAFF.

This clonotype has at least ten counts. An end of the junction differs from the germline gene, which may be a read error. The chain uses TRBV7-2 and TRBJ2-3, with TRBD1 identical over 9 bases. CDR1 and CDR2 from the germline V gene are SGHTA and FQGNSA. The CDR3 has 15 amino acids. CDR3 nucleotide sequence: TGTGCCAGCAGTTTAGGACAGGGGAGCACAGATACGCAGTATTTT. Its translation is CASSLGQGSTDTQYF.

Notes on this clonotype: A read error is possible here, since a much larger clone lies one base away. The rearrangement links TRBV7-2 to TRBJ2-1; 8 bases are shared with TRBD1. The CDR3 has 14 residues. V trimming: 4 bases; J trimming: 10 bases; junction bases outside the gene matches: 9. Germline CDR1 SGHTA, CDR2 FQGNSA. The chain's CDR3 is CASSSLPGTGEQFF. The CDR3 DNA sequence: TGTGCCAGCAGCTCCTTACCCGGGACAGGCGAGCAGTTCTTC.

The sample holds a few counts of this clonotype. Since no conserved phenylalanine or tryptophan closes the CDR3, a read error is the likely cause. The J gene is TRBJ1-5, the V gene TRBV25-1; weak D call: TRBD1 (6 bases). Trimming pared 2 bases from V and 4 bases from J, leaving 6 bases between. This CDR3 is 13 amino acids long. Germline V gene sequence: CDR1 MGHDK, CDR2 SYGVNS. Written as DNA, the CDR3 is TGTGCCAGCAGTGAACAGGGGAATCAGCCCCAGCATCTT. It specifies CASSEQGNQPQHL.

This clonotype was observed once. The V gene is TRBV4-1, the J gene TRBJ1-6, with D tentatively TRBD1 (6 bases). Germline CDR1 reads MGHRA; CDR2 reads YSYEKL. The CDR3 loop spans 15 amino acids. V shed 1 base and J shed 7 bases, with 11 bases lying between them. For the CDR3, the DNA is TGCGCCAGCAGCCAAGGGGGGGCTGAGAATTCACCCCTCCACTTT. Residues: CASSQGGAENSPLHF.

The sample holds many counts of this clonotype. The chain is built from TRBV20-1 and TRBJ1-5, with D perhaps TRBD1 (6 bases). The CDR3 is made up of 13 amino acids. Deletions cut 6 bases from V and 5 bases from J, with 14 bases between. Germline V gives CDR1 DFQATT, CDR2 SNEGSKA (reference sequence). The CDR3 protein is CSASGNRDQPQHF. CDR3 nucleotide sequence: TGCAGTGCGTCCGGGAACAGGGATCAGCCCCAGCATTTT.

This clonotype was counted only a few times. V usage is TRBV29-1 and J usage is TRBJ1-5, with D unresolved. CDR3 length equals 13 residues. The V end was cut by 5 bases, the J end by 3 bases, with 11 bases between. From germline, CDR1 is SQVTM and CDR2 ANQGSEA. The CDR3 is CSVLSHPNQPQHF. CDR3 coding DNA: TGCAGCGTTTTGTCACACCCCAATCAGCCCCAGCATTTT.